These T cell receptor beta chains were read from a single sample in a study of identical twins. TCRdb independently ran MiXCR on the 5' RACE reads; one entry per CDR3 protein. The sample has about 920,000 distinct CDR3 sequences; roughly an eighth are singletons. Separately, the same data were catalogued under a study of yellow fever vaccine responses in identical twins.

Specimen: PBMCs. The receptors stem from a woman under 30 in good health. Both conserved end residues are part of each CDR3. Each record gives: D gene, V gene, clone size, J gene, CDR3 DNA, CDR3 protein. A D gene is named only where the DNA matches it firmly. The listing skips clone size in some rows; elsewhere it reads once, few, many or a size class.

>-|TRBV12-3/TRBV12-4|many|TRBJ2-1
TGTGCCAGCAGTTTTATGGGATTTCCGTACAATGAGCAGTTCTTC
CASSFMGFPYNEQFF
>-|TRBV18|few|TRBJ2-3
TGTGCCAGCTCACCAATCGCGGAGAGCACAGATACGCAGTATTTT
CASSPIAESTDTQYF
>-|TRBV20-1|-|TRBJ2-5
TGCAGTGCTAGAGATAGGTGGGAACCAGGGTTGGAAGAGACCCAGTACTTC
CSARDRWEPGLEETQYF
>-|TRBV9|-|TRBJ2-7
TGTGCCAGCAGCACTGAACCGGGATCTTACGAGCAGTACTTC
CASSTEPGSYEQYF
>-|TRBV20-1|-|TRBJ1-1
TGCAGTGCTCCTCGGGGCACGGAAGCTTTCTTT
CSAPRGTEAFF
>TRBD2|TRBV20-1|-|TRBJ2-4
TGCAGTGCTAGAAATAGACTAGCCGCCCCCTTAGCCAAAAACATTCAGTACTTC
CSARNRLAAPLAKNIQYF
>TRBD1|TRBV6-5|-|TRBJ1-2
TGTGCCAGCAGTTACGCGACAGGGAGGAGTGGCTACACCTTC
CASSYATGRSGYTF
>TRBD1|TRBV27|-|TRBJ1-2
TGTGCCAGCAGAGGAGGACAGGGTGGTATCTATGGCTACACCTTC
CASRGGQGGIYGYTF
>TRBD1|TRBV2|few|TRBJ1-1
TGTGCCAGCAACTTACTAACCGGGACAGGGATTGGCACTGAAGCTTTCTTT
CASNLLTGTGIGTEAFF
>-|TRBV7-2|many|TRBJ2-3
TGTGCCAGAAGCCAGATGACAGATACGCAGTATTTT
CARSQMTDTQYF
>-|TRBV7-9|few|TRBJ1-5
TGTGCCAGCAGCCGTGGGTCAGATAGTCAGCCCCAGCATTTT
CASSRGSDSQPQHF
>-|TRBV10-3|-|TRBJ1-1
TGTGCCATCAGTGAGTCGGGGGGGAGGAACACTGAAGCTTTCTTT
CAISESGGRNTEAFF
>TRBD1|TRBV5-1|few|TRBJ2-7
TGCGCCAGCAGGGGACAGGGTGTGGACGAGCAGTACTTC
CASRGQGVDEQYF
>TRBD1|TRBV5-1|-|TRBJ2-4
TGCGCCAGCAGCCCAGGGGGAGTAGGGGCCAAAAACATTCAGTACTTC
CASSPGGVGAKNIQYF
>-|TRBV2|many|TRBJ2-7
TGTGCCAGCAGGGGGAGGAGTAGCTACGAGCAGTACTTC
CASRGRSSYEQYF
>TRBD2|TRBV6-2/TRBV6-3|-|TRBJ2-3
TGTGCCAGCAGCCCTCGATTACTAGCGGCAGGGAGAAAACGCACAGATACGCAGTATTTT
CASSPRLLAAGRKRTDTQYF
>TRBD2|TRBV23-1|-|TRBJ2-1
TGCGCCAGCAGTCAATCGTTGAGCCGGACTAGCGGGAACAATGAGCAGTTCTTC
CASSQSLSRTSGNNEQFF
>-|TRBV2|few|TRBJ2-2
TGTGCCAGCAACGTAAGCCCACTGAACACCGGGGAGCTGTTTTTT
CASNVSPLNTGELFF
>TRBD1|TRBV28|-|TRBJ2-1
TGTGCCAGCAGAAAAGCGGGACAGGGGGCCAATGAGCAGTTCTTC
CASRKAGQGANEQFF
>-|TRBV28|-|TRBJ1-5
TGTGCCAGCAGTCAGTCCCCCTGGGTCTATAGCAATCAGCCCCAGCATTTT
CASSQSPWVYSNQPQHF
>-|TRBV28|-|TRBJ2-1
TGTGCCAGCAGCCCACCTTGGCCTGCGCTTCTGCTTAACAATGAGCAGTTCTTC
CASSPPWPALLLNNEQFF
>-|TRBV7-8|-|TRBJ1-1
TGTGCCAGCAGCCTGGGATCCGGGGTGAACACTGAAGCTTTCTTT
CASSLGSGVNTEAFF
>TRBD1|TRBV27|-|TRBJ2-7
TGTGCCAGCAGTTTACTACGGCAGGGGGCTTTGTCCTACGAGCAGTACTTC
CASSLLRQGALSYEQYF
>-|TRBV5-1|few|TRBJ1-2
TGCGCCAGCAGCTCGTCGGACTCCATGCGTGGCTACACCTTC
CASSSSDSMRGYTF
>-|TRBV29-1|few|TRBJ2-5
TGCAGCGTTGCCCCAGCAGGGATAGAGACCCAGTACTTC
CSVAPAGIETQYF
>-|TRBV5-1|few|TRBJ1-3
TGCGCCAGCAGCTTGCAAGCGCCCGGAAACACCATATATTTT
CASSLQAPGNTIYF
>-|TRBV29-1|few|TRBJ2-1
TGCAGCGTTGCAGGGTTGCATGAGCAGTTCTTC
CSVAGLHEQFF
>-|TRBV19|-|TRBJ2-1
TGTGCCAGTAATTTCCCACAGCTCAGCTCCTACAATGAGCAGTTCTTC
CASNFPQLSSYNEQFF
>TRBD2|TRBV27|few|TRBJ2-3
TGTGCCAGCAGTCCACTAGCGGGAGTGAGCGCAGATACGCAGTATTTT
CASSPLAGVSADTQYF
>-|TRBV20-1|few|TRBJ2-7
TGCAGTGCTGATGGGACCGCCTACGAGCAGTACTTC
CSADGTAYEQYF
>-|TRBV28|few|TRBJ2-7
TGTGCCAGCAGTTTTTGGAGCGGAGTAAGCTACGAGCAGTACTTC
CASSFWSGVSYEQYF
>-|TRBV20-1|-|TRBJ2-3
TGCAGTGCTAGTGTCATTAGCACAGATACGCAGTATTTT
CSASVISTDTQYF